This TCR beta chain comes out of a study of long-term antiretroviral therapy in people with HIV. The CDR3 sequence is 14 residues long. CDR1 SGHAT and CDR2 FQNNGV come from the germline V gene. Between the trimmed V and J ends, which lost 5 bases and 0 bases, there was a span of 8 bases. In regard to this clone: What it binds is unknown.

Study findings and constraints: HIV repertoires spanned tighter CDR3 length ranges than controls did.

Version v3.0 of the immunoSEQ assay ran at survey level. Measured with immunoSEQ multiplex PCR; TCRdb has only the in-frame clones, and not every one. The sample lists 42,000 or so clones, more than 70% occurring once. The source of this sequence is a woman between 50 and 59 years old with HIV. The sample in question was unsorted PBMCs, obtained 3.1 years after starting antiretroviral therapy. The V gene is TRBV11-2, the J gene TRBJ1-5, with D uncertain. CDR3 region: CASSGSNSNQPQHF. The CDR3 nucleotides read TGTGCCAGCAGCGGTAGTAATAGCAATCAGCCCCAGCATTTT.